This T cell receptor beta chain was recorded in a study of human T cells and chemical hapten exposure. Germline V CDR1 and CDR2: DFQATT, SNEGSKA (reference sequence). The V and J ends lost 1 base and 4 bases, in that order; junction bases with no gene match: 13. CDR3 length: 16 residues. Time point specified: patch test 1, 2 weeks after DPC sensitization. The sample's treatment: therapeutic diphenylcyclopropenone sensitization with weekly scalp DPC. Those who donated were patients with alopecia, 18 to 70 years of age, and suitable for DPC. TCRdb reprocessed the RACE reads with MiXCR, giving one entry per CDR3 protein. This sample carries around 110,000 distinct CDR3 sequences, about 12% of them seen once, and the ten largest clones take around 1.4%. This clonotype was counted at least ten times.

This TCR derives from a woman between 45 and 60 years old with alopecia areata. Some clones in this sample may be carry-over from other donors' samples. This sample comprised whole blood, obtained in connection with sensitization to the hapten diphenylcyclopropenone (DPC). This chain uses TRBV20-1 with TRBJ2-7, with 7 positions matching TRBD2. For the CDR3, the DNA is TGCAGTGCTAGAGTCATAGAACTAGCGCCACTGTACGAGCAGTACTTC. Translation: CSARVIELAPLYEQYF.